The 15 T cell receptor beta chains below all came from one sample that was sequenced in a study of blood T cell repertoires in COVID-19. Repertoires were generated with immunoSEQ multiplex PCR, while TCRdb's copy carries only in-frame clones and drops some. The sample holds some 300,000 clones, 90% seen once. Sequences were obtained from PBMCs or T cells enriched from blood (not recorded which). The receptor source for this set is a woman younger than 35 with acute COVID-19.

This clone was found once. This chain connects TRBV19 to TRBJ2-5; 10 nucleotides line up with TRBD1. Germline CDR1 is LNHDA and CDR2 is SQIVND (reference sequence). Losses at the gene ends were 7 bases for V and 0 bases for J; bases not matched to a gene: 5. The CDR3 covers 15 residues. This chain's CDR3 is CASIPGQGYQETQYF. In nucleotides, the CDR3 is TGTGCCAGTATCCCGGGACAGGGGTACCAAGAGACCCAGTACTTC.

This clone was found once. The chain links TRBV7-9 to TRBJ2-7; 7 bases align to TRBD1. Trimming took 5 bases from V and 3 from J; bases not matched to a gene: 7. Germline CDR1 reads SEHNR; CDR2 reads FQNEAQ (reference sequence). The CDR3 spans 14 residues. In nucleotides, the CDR3 is TGTGCCAGCAGCGACGGGACAGAGATCTACGAGCAGTACTTC. Its protein product is CASSDGTEIYEQYF.

V is TRBV18 and J is TRBJ1-4; D not certain. Trimming stripped 3 bases from V and 7 bases from J, with 15 bases between. Germline loops: CDR1 KGHSH, CDR2 LQKENI. The CDR3 has 15 residues. CDR3 bases: TGTGCCAGCTCACCGGTGAGGTCCACGGTTGAAAAACTGTTTTTT. Translated, it gives CASSPVRSTVEKLFF.

V is TRBV28 and J is TRBJ2-7; 8 nucleotides match TRBD2. Germline V gene data show CDR1 as MDHEN and CDR2 as SYDVKM. V lost 0 bases, J lost 3 bases, and 13 bases stayed unmatched. The CDR3 extends over 18 amino acids. The CDR3 nucleotides read TGTGCCAGCAGTTTATGGGGGTGGAGCGGGAGAATGGTCTACGAGCAGTACTTC. Its translation is CASSLWGWSGRMVYEQYF.

The V and J genes are TRBV15 and TRBJ2-2; TRBD2 is a possible D gene (6 bases). CDR1 is LNHNV, CDR2 YYDKDF, per germline (reference sequence). The CDR3 spans 15 residues. Trimming removed 3 bases from V and 2 bases from J, with 10 bases in between. CDR3 amino acids: CATSRRLVNTGELFF. The CDR3, as DNA: TGTGCCACCAGCAGGAGACTAGTCAACACCGGGGAGCTGTTTTTT.

V is TRBV7-2 and J is TRBJ2-1, with 9 bases identical to TRBD2. The CDR3 has 14 residues. Trimming removed 1 base from V and 8 bases from J; junction bases left unmatched: 3. Germline CDR1 and CDR2: SGHTA and FQGNSA. For the CDR3, the DNA is TGTGCCAGCAGCTTAGGACTAGCGGAGGATGAGCAGTTCTTC. This translates into CASSLGLAEDEQFF.

CDR3 in DNA: TGCGCCAGCAGCCCAGGGAACAGGCTGAACACTGAAGCTTTCTTT. Translation gives CASSPGNRLNTEAFF. The chain recombines TRBV5-1 with TRBJ1-1; the D gene is possibly TRBD1 (5 bases). The V end was cut by 4 bases, the J end by 0 bases, with 13 bases between. Germline assignment: CDR1 SGHRS and CDR2 YFSETQ. The CDR3 consists of 15 residues.

The J gene is TRBJ1-3, the V gene TRBV9; a weak D match, TRBD1 (5 bases). Per germline, CDR1 SGDLS and CDR2 YYNGEE. The CDR3 has 13 residues. V was trimmed by 4 bases and J by 4 bases, leaving 9 bases between them. The CDR3: CASSSNRGNTIYF. CDR3 nucleotide sequence: TGTGCCAGCAGCTCCAACAGGGGAAACACCATATATTTT.

This chain joins TRBV18 and TRBJ2-1; 9 bases map to TRBD1. Germline V gives CDR1 KGHSH, CDR2 LQKENI. Trimming took 6 bases from V and 5 from J; bases not matched to a gene: 5. CDR3 length: 14 amino acids. CDR3 region: CASSPGQGNNEQFF. The CDR3 region has the DNA TGTGCCAGCTCGCCGGGACAGGGTAACAATGAGCAGTTCTTC. Based on the CDR3 plus reference TRBV18 and TRBJ2-1, the full variable domain is NAGVMQNPRHLVRRRGQEARLRCSPMKGHSHVYWYRQLPEEGLKFMVYLQKENIIDESGMPKERFSAEFPKEGPSILRIQQVVRGDSAAYFCASSPGQGNNEQFFGPGTRLTVL.

The chain uses TRBV9 and TRBJ1-1; 7 positions agree with TRBD1. The CDR3 runs 15 residues. V lost 4 bases, J lost 0 bases, and 6 bases stayed unmatched. Per the germline V gene, CDR1 is SGDLS and CDR2 is YYNGEE. This CDR3 reads CASSLGQIMNTEAFF. CDR3 sequence (DNA): TGTGCCAGCAGCCTGGGACAGATCATGAACACTGAAGCTTTCTTT.

This clone was counted at least ten times. The chain has TRBV19 and TRBJ1-4; D might be TRBD1 (5 bases). Germline lookup yields CDR1 LNHDA and CDR2 SQIVND (reference sequence). The V end lost 0 bases, the J end lost 10 bases, and 12 bases lay between the germline ends. The CDR3 runs 14 residues. This CDR3 is CASSIDPGRGKLFF. The CDR3 bases are TGTGCCAGTAGTATAGACCCTGGGAGGGGAAAACTGTTTTTT. The variable domain in full, completed from reference TRBV19 and TRBJ1-4, reads DGGITQSPKYLFRKEGQNVTLSCEQNLNHDAMYWYRQDPGQGLRLIYYSQIVNDFQKGDIAEGYSVSREKKESFPLTVTSAQKNPTAFYLCASSIDPGRGKLFFGSGTQLSVL.

The chain recombines TRBV11-3 with TRBJ1-1; no firm D call. CDR1 is SGHNT and CDR2 is YENEEA in the germline V gene. The CDR3 extends over 13 amino acids. V dropped 2 bases and J dropped 6 bases, with 10 bases sitting between them. The CDR3 protein is CASSLPLRAEAFF. The CDR3 DNA reads as TGTGCCAGCAGCTTACCTTTGCGGGCTGAAGCTTTCTTT.

This clone has only a few counts. The gene calls are TRBV28 and TRBJ1-1; a weak D match, TRBD1 (5 bases). V lost 3 bases and J 5 bases, leaving 13 bases between the germline ends. The CDR3 has 14 residues. Germline V lookup: CDR1 MDHEN, CDR2 SYDVKM. CDR3 loop: CASSFVRERTEAFF. CDR3 DNA sequence: TGTGCCAGCAGTTTCGTCAGGGAACGGACTGAAGCTTTCTTT.

J is TRBJ2-3 and V is TRBV9, with TRBD2 identical over 10 bases. Germline V gene lookup returns CDR1 SGDLS and CDR2 YYNGEE. Trimming removed 0 bases from V and 2 bases from J; junction bases left unmatched: 9. This CDR3 region has 18 residues. The CDR3 coding sequence is TGTGCCAGCAGCGTAGGGATCAGCGGGAGGGATAACACAGATACGCAGTATTTT. Encoded protein: CASSVGISGRDNTDTQYF.

The chain has TRBV7-9 and TRBJ2-1; a possible D gene is TRBD2 (6 bases). The CDR3 length is 16 residues. The germline V gene has CDR1 SEHNR and CDR2 FQNEAQ (reference sequence). Trimming took off 2 bases at V and 10 bases at J, with 21 bases between the two ends. CDR3 amino acids: CASSLSRTTSEGEQFF. CDR3 sequence (DNA): TGTGCCAGCAGCTTAAGCCGGACTACCTCGGAAGGGGAGCAGTTCTTC.